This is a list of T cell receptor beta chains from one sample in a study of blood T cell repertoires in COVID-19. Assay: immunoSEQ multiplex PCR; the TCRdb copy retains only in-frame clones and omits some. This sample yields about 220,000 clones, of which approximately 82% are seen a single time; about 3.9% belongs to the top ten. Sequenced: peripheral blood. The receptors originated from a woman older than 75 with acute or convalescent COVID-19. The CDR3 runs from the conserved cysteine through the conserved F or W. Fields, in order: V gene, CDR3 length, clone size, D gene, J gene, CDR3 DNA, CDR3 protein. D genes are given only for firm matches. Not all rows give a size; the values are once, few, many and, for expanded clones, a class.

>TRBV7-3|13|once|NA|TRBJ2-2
TGTGCCAGCAGCTTAACCTTCACCGGGGAGCTGTTTTTT
CASSLTFTGELFF
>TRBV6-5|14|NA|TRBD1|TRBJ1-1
TGTGCCAGCAGACGGGGGACAGGGCGCACTGAAGCTTTCTTT
CASRRGTGRTEAFF
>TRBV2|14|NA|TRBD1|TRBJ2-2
TGTGCCAATAGACAGGGGATTAACACCGGGGAGCTGTTTTTT
CANRQGINTGELFF
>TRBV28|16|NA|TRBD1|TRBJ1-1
TGTGCCAGCAGCCGCGGTAGACAGGGTAAGGCCACTGAAGCTTTCTTT
CASSRGRQGKATEAFF
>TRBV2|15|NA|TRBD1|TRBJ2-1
TGTGCCAGCAAACGGGACAGGGAATTTCCCAATGAGCAGTTCTTC
CASKRDREFPNEQFF
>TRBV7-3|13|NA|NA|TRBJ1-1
TGTGCCAGCAGCCAGACAGTGAACACTGAAGCTTTCTTT
CASSQTVNTEAFF
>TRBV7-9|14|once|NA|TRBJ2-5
TGTGCCAGCAGCTTAGACGGCGCGGGAGAGACCCAGTACTTC
CASSLDGAGETQYF
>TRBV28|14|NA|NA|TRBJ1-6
TGTGCCAGCAGTCCCCCCGCGGGGGATTCACCCCTCCACTTT
CASSPPAGDSPLHF
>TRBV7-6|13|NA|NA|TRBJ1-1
TGTGCCAGCAGCCCGTTTAACTCTCCTGAAGCTTTCTTT
CASSPFNSPEAFF
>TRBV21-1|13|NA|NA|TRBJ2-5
TGTGCCAACAACCGGGGGGGGTTAGAGACCCAGTACTTC
CANNRGGLETQYF